The rows below give T cell receptor beta chains drawn from one sample of a study of blood T cell repertoires in COVID-19. This table comes from immunoSEQ multiplex PCR, and its TCRdb copy is limited to in-frame clones, with some not included. Altogether about 190,000 clones are present, 60% to 80% being singletons, with the ten largest covering 15% to 20%. Sequencing was done on a sample of peripheral blood. The receptors come from a man between 60 and 75 years old with active or convalescent COVID-19. Each CDR3 is given with its conserved first and last residue. The order of the fields is J gene, V gene, D gene, clone size, CDR3 protein, CDR3 DNA. A D gene is named only where the DNA matches it firmly. Expanded clones get a size class; other rows say once, few or many, or leave the size out.

>TRBJ1-1|TRBV7-2|.|once
CASSLDYRGTEAFF
TGTGCCAGCAGCTTAGATTATCGGGGGACTGAAGCTTTCTTT
>TRBJ2-7|TRBV20-1|.|.
CSASSRARLLGEQYF
TGCAGTGCTAGTTCGAGAGCTCGACTGTTGGGTGAGCAGTACTTC
>TRBJ2-3|TRBV14|.|.
CASRRLGGDTDTQYF
TGTGCCAGCAGAAGGCTGGGCGGGGACACAGATACGCAGTATTTT
>TRBJ2-2|TRBV30|TRBD2|.
CAWIAGGQVTGELFF
TGTGCCTGGATCGCGGGAGGGCAAGTCACCGGGGAGCTGTTTTTT
>TRBJ1-1|TRBV7-9|TRBD1|.
CASSPQGALENTEAFF
TGTGCCAGCAGCCCCCAGGGGGCTCTGGAGAACACTGAAGCTTTCTTT
>TRBJ2-3|TRBV11-2|TRBD1|.
CASSLTTGGTDTQYF
TGTGCCAGCAGCTTGACGACAGGGGGCACAGATACGCAGTATTTT
>TRBJ1-1|TRBV5-1|.|.
CASSLAGQGEAFF
TGCGCCAGCAGCTTGGCCGGGCAGGGTGAAGCTTTCTTT
>TRBJ1-1|TRBV5-1|.|.
CASSYDRWRGNTEAFF
TGCGCCAGCAGCTACGACAGGTGGCGAGGGAACACTGAAGCTTTCTTT
>TRBJ2-5|TRBV7-6|TRBD2|.
CASSLLAGQETQYF
TGTGCCAGCAGCTTACTAGCGGGCCAAGAGACCCAGTACTTC
>TRBJ1-2|TRBV7-9|.|.
CASNPIMLRGDYGYTF
TGTGCCAGCAACCCGATCATGCTCAGGGGCGACTATGGCTACACCTTC
>TRBJ2-2|TRBV27|TRBD1|.
CASSFRDRVNTGELFF
TGTGCCAGCAGTTTCCGGGACAGAGTAAACACCGGGGAGCTGTTTTTT
>TRBJ2-6|TRBV7-9|.|few
CASSTWAGTSPYSGANVLTF
TGTGCCAGCAGCACGTGGGCAGGTACCTCACCTTACTCTGGGGCCAACGTCCTGACTTTC
>TRBJ1-6|TRBV19|TRBD1|.
CASSTDRVRNSPLHF
TGTGCCAGTAGTACGGACAGGGTCCGGAATTCACCCCTCCACTTT
>TRBJ2-7|TRBV7-9|.|.
CASSTDRKSSYEQYF
TGTGCCAGCAGCACCGACAGGAAGAGCTCCTACGAGCAGTACTTC
>TRBJ2-3|TRBV6-5|TRBD1|once
CASSKQGSTDTQYF
TGTGCCAGCAGTAAACAGGGGAGCACAGATACGCAGTATTTT
>TRBJ2-5|TRBV21-1|.|.
CASSPTQETQYF
TGTGCCAGCTCCCCAACACAAGAGACCCAGTACTTC
>TRBJ2-7|TRBV7-2|TRBD2|.
CASSLRWTSGVYEQYF
TGTGCCAGCAGCTTACGGTGGACTAGCGGGGTTTACGAGCAGTACTTC
>TRBJ1-4|TRBV5-4|.|.
CASSTGTRRNEKLFF
TGTGCCAGCAGCACCGGGACAAGGCGTAATGAAAAACTGTTTTTT
>TRBJ2-3|TRBV5-1|.|.
CASSRLVVSDTQYF
TGCGCCAGCAGCCGACTAGTGGTTTCGGATACGCAGTATTTT
>TRBJ2-5|TRBV7-7|.|.
CASSLAGEKGVVRSGKETQYF
TGTGCCAGCAGCTTAGCAGGGGAAAAGGGTGTCGTCCGGTCCGGTAAAGAGACCCAGTACTTC
>TRBJ2-7|TRBV28|.|.
CATHSPVVQGLEYEQYF
TGTGCCACCCACTCCCCCGTGGTGCAGGGATTGGAGTACGAGCAGTACTTC
>TRBJ2-7|TRBV7-3|.|few
CASSLTGYYEQYF
TGTGCCAGCAGCCTTACAGGGTACTACGAGCAGTACTTC
>TRBJ2-7|TRBV28|.|once
CASSSPHQTYEQYF
TGTGCCAGCAGTTCCCCACACCAAACCTACGAGCAGTACTTC
>TRBJ1-5|TRBV10-3|TRBD1|.
CAISADRDQPQHF
TGTGCCATCAGTGCTGACAGGGATCAGCCCCAGCATTTT
>TRBJ1-2|TRBV28|TRBD1|.
CASSSGTGKDGYTF
TGTGCCAGCAGTTCTGGGACAGGGAAGGATGGCTACACCTTC
>TRBJ2-5|TRBV18|TRBD2|.
CASSPGLAGQTQYF
TGTGCCAGCTCACCAGGACTAGCCGGACAGACCCAGTACTTC
>TRBJ2-5|TRBV5-6|.|.
CASSSERDIQETQYF
TGTGCCAGCAGCTCCGAGCGGGACATACAAGAGACCCAGTACTTC
>TRBJ2-5|TRBV7-8|TRBD2|.
CASSPLAGEVETQYF
TGTGCCAGCAGCCCGCTAGCGGGAGAAGTGGAGACCCAGTACTTC
>TRBJ2-4|TRBV6-6|TRBD2|.
CASSYSSREGRDIQYF
TGTGCCAGCAGTTACTCGTCACGGGAGGGCCGAGACATTCAGTACTTC
>TRBJ1-4|TRBV18|.|.
CASSPFSGANEKLFF
TGTGCCAGCTCCCCGTTTTCGGGAGCTAATGAAAAACTGTTTTTT
>TRBJ2-3|TRBV29-1|.|.
CSVGRTGGLTDTQYF
TGCAGCGTTGGGAGGACCGGGGGGCTAACCGATACGCAGTATTTT
>TRBJ1-5|TRBV9|.|.
CASSKYSNQPQHF
TGTGCCAGCAGTAAATATAGCAATCAGCCCCAGCATTTT
>TRBJ2-2|TRBV7-3|.|.
CASSPQNTGELFF
TGTGCCAGCAGCCCCCAAAACACCGGGGAGCTGTTTTTT
>TRBJ2-3|TRBV18|TRBD2|.
CASSPSSGISIDTQYF
TGTGCCAGCTCACCATCTAGCGGGATTTCGATAGATACGCAGTATTTT
>TRBJ1-3|TRBV7-2|TRBD1|.
CASSPRQGRNTIYF
TGTGCCAGCAGCCCTCGACAGGGGAGAAACACCATATATTTT
>TRBJ1-1|TRBV19|TRBD1|.
CASISGQGWGTEAFF
TGTGCCAGTATCTCAGGACAGGGGTGGGGCACTGAAGCTTTCTTT
>TRBJ2-7|TRBV7-2|.|.
CATGKRDEQYF
TGTGCCACCGGAAAGAGGGACGAGCAGTACTTC
>TRBJ1-6|TRBV5-5|.|.
CASSLSGVRNSPLHF
TGTGCCAGCAGCTTATCGGGGGTCAGGAATTCACCCCTCCACTTT
>TRBJ2-7|TRBV4-1|TRBD1|.
CASSIRTGESYEQYF
TGCGCCAGCAGCATCCGGACAGGGGAGTCCTACGAGCAGTACTTC
>TRBJ2-7|TRBV5-6|.|.
CASSPGSPYEQYF
TGTGCCAGCAGCCCGGGGAGCCCGTACGAGCAGTACTTC
>TRBJ2-7|TRBV30|TRBD2|.
CAWTSGSSYEQYF
TGTGCCTGGACCAGCGGGAGCTCCTACGAGCAGTACTTC
>TRBJ1-2|TRBV15|TRBD1|.
CATSRVTGGNYGYTF
TGTGCCACCAGCAGAGTCACAGGGGGGAACTATGGCTACACCTTC
>TRBJ1-5|TRBV5-8|.|.
CASSSEQGNQPQHF
TGTGCCAGCAGCTCGGAGCAGGGAAATCAGCCCCAGCATTTT
>TRBJ1-2|TRBV3-1/TRBV3-2|.|.
CASSQEGRNYGYTF
TGTGCCAGCAGCCAAGAAGGGAGGAACTATGGCTACACCTTC
>TRBJ2-5|TRBV7-3|.|.
CASSLTSRDFPYF
TGTGCCAGCAGCTTAACGTCCCGGGACTTCCCTTACTTC
>TRBJ1-4|TRBV7-9|.|.
CASSLNREKLFF
TGTGCCAGCAGCTTGAACAGAGAAAAACTGTTTTTT
>TRBJ2-2|TRBV5-1|.|.
CASSLAGPNTGELFF
TGCGCCAGCAGCTTAGCAGGGCCAAACACCGGGGAGCTGTTTTTT
>TRBJ2-5|TRBV12-5|.|.
CASGDSAQWAQYF
TGTGCTAGTGGCGATAGCGCGCAATGGGCCCAGTACTTC
>TRBJ1-5|TRBV6-5|.|few
CASSPWGEDNQPQHF
TGTGCCAGCAGTCCGTGGGGGGAAGACAATCAGCCCCAGCATTTT
>TRBJ2-3|TRBV11-2|TRBD1|.
CASSPGQGRTDTQYF
TGTGCCAGCAGCCCGGGACAGGGGAGGACAGATACGCAGTATTTT
>TRBJ2-6|TRBV6-2/TRBV6-3|TRBD1|.
CASSYHTGTGSGANVLTF
TGTGCCAGCAGTTACCATACCGGGACAGGCTCTGGGGCCAACGTCCTGACTTTC
>TRBJ2-2|TRBV19|.|.
CASTGGLNTGELFF
TGTGCCAGTACAGGGGGGTTGAACACCGGGGAGCTGTTTTTT
>TRBJ2-7|TRBV6-5|TRBD1|once
CASSYTDRVYEQYF
TGTGCCAGCAGTTACACGGACAGGGTCTACGAGCAGTACTTC
>TRBJ2-4|TRBV19|.|.
CASRGDAEDIQYF
TGTGCCAGTAGAGGGGATGCCGAAGACATTCAGTACTTC
>TRBJ2-1|TRBV24-1|.|.
CATSRNRATYNEQFF
TGTGCCACCAGTAGAAACAGGGCCACCTACAATGAGCAGTTCTTC
>TRBJ1-5|TRBV19|TRBD1|once
CASSIGGTGEVQPQHF
TGTGCCAGTAGTATAGGTGGGACAGGGGAGGTTCAGCCCCAGCATTTT
>TRBJ1-6|TRBV18|TRBD1|few
CASSPEQGLNSPLHF
TGTGCCAGCTCACCCGAACAGGGGTTGAATTCACCCCTCCACTTT
>TRBJ1-1|TRBV6-5|.|.
CASSYVSAPGTEAFF
TGTGCCAGCAGTTACGTGTCAGCCCCAGGCACTGAAGCTTTCTTT
>TRBJ2-3|TRBV5-1|TRBD1|.
CASSLVTGGANTQYF
TGCGCCAGCAGCTTGGTAACAGGGGGCGCGAATACGCAGTATTTT